These 23 T cell receptor beta chains were all obtained from the same sample, sequenced in a study of radiotherapy plus CTLA-4 blockade in lung cancer. Measured with immunoSEQ multiplex PCR; TCRdb has only the in-frame clones, and not every one. Here the sample spans 25,000 to 40,000 clones, less than 75% being singletons. Sample: peripheral blood, taken from a patient treated with radiotherapy plus ipilimumab. These receptors were taken from a human donor with non-small cell lung cancer whose response to radiotherapy plus ipilimumab could not be evaluated.

CDR3 in amino acids: CASSLQGDYGYTF. The CDR3 nucleotides are TGTGCCAGCAGCCTACAGGGTGACTATGGCTACACCTTC. The rearrangement joins TRBV7-2 to TRBJ1-2; perhaps TRBD1 as D (6 bases). Germline CDR1 and CDR2: SGHTA and FQGNSA. The CDR3 consists of 13 residues. Between the trimmed V and J ends, which lost 5 bases and 3 bases, there was a span of 10 bases.

CDR3 amino acids: CASSKTVWLTNEKLFF. The CDR3 nucleotides read TGTGCCAGCAGCAAGACAGTTTGGTTAACTAATGAAAAACTGTTTTTT. The chain carries TRBV5-5 and TRBJ1-4; D is perhaps TRBD1 (5 bases). Trimming shortened V by 4 bases and J by 1 base, and 14 bases separated the two germline ends. Germline V CDR1 and CDR2: SGHKS, YYEKEE (reference sequence). This CDR3 contains 16 residues.

The rearrangement links TRBV7-2 to TRBJ2-2; D is undetermined. The length of the CDR3 is 12 residues. Germline CDR1 is SGHTA and CDR2 is FQGNSA. Trimming took 10 bases from V and 5 from J, leaving 11 bases between them. CDR3 DNA: TGTGCCACCTTCCCCTTGACCGGGGAGCTGTTTTTT. Protein sequence: CATFPLTGELFF.

This chain uses TRBV29-1 with TRBJ1-1; perhaps TRBD1 as D (5 bases). Germline V gene lookup returns CDR1 SQVTM and CDR2 ANQGSEA. The CDR3 is 13 residues long. Deletions cut 6 bases from V and 3 bases from J, with 14 bases between. The CDR3 reads CSVSPGVDTEAFF. Here the CDR3 DNA reads TGCAGCGTCTCCCCGGGGGTGGACACTGAAGCTTTCTTT. Supplemented by reference TRBV29-1 and TRBJ1-1, the full variable domain reads SAVISQKPSRDICQRGTSLTIQCQVDSQVTMMFWYRQQPGQSLTLIATANQGSEATYESGFVIDKFPISRPNLTFSTLTVSNMSPEDSSIYLCSVSPGVDTEAFFGQGTRLTVV.

The rearrangement uses TRBV27 and TRBJ2-1, with D hard to call. V lost 1 base, J lost 0 bases, and 7 bases lay in between. The V gene's germline CDR1 is MNHEY and CDR2 SMNVEV (reference sequence). The CDR3 has 15 amino acids. The CDR3 sequence: CASSLYRSSYNEQFF. For the CDR3, the DNA is TGTGCCAGCAGTTTATACCGGAGCTCCTACAATGAGCAGTTCTTC.

This clone occurred once. This sequence joins TRBV25-1 and TRBJ2-6, with a possible D match to TRBD1 (5 bases). This CDR3 spans 16 amino acids. V was trimmed by 3 bases and J by 0 bases, leaving 9 bases between them. Germline loops: CDR1 MGHDK, CDR2 SYGVNS. CDR3 residues: CASSDRVGSGANVLTF. The CDR3 nucleotides are TGTGCCAGCAGTGACAGGGTTGGCTCTGGGGCCAACGTCCTGACTTTC.

V and J are TRBV27 and TRBJ2-6; 8 bases are shared with TRBD1. The V segment lost 5 bases and the J segment 2 bases; nucleotides outside the gene matches: 2. Germline CDR1 reads MNHEY; CDR2 reads SMNVEV (reference sequence). The CDR3 extends over 15 amino acids. The CDR3 region is CASSQGAPGANVLTF. CDR3 bases: TGTGCCAGCAGTCAGGGGGCCCCTGGGGCCAACGTCCTGACTTTC.

The chain couples TRBV9 to TRBJ1-1; D gene uncertain. V lost 4 bases to trimming and J lost 0 bases, with 10 bases between them. Germline V gene data show CDR1 as SGDLS and CDR2 as YYNGEE. This CDR3 comprises 14 residues. In nucleotides, the CDR3 is TGTGCCAGCAGCTCAGGACTTTTGAACACTGAAGCTTTCTTT. Protein: CASSSGLLNTEAFF.

This clone was found a few times. The chain has TRBV7-8 and TRBJ2-1; D is perhaps TRBD2 (5 bases). The CDR3 has 13 residues. Germline V gives CDR1 SGHVS, CDR2 FQNEAQ. The V end was cut by 5 bases, the J end by 5 bases, with 10 bases between. For the CDR3, the DNA is TGTGCCAGCAGCCCCCTAGCACACAATGAGCAGTTCTTC. Residues: CASSPLAHNEQFF.

The gene calls are TRBV14 and TRBJ1-2; D not certain. Germline CDR1 and CDR2: SGHDN and FVKESK. This CDR3 is 14 amino acids long. Trimming cost V 0 bases and J 8 bases, with 13 bases left between them. DNA for the CDR3: TGTGCCAGCAGCCAAGATTTTGCCAGCGTCGGCTACACCTTC. Amino acid sequence: CASSQDFASVGYTF.

This chain links TRBV30 with TRBJ2-2, with a tentative D call TRBD1 (6 bases). V gave up 0 bases and J gave up 4 bases, with 9 bases separating them. This CDR3 spans 14 amino acids. Germline V CDR1 and CDR2: GTSNPN, SVGIG (reference sequence). CDR3 amino acids: CAWSVGQSTGELFF. In DNA form, the CDR3 reads TGTGCCTGGAGTGTGGGACAAAGCACCGGGGAGCTGTTTTTT.

The chain carries TRBV5-6 and TRBJ2-5, with TRBD2 matching over 9 bases. The CDR3 covers 15 residues. From germline, CDR1 is SGHDT and CDR2 YYEEEE. Trimming at V came to 4 bases and at J to 7 bases, leaving 11 bases not matched to a gene. CDR3: CASSLAGRVRGTQYF. The CDR3 DNA is TGTGCCAGCAGCCTAGCGGGGCGGGTTCGGGGGACCCAGTACTTC.

As DNA, the CDR3 is TGTGCCAGCCGTAACCCGGGACAGGGGGCTGGAAACACCATATATTTT. Protein sequence: CASRNPGQGAGNTIYF. The rearrangement uses TRBV27 and TRBJ1-3; 11 nucleotides line up with TRBD1. The CDR3 has 16 residues. Germline V gives CDR1 MNHEY, CDR2 SMNVEV (reference sequence). With 8 bases clipped from V and 2 bases from J, the junction kept 8 bases outside the gene matches.

The CDR3 loop is CASSRQGAGGNTIYF. CDR3 sequence (DNA): TGTGCCAGCAGCCGACAGGGGGCCGGTGGAAACACCATATATTTT. The gene calls are TRBV6-5 and TRBJ1-3; 10 nucleotides line up with TRBD1. V trimming: 6 bases; J trimming: 3 bases; junction bases outside the gene matches: 5. CDR1 is MNHEY, CDR2 SVGAGI, per germline. This CDR3 spans 15 amino acids.

The chain carries TRBV2 and TRBJ2-1; 14 nucleotides line up with TRBD2. The junction had 6 bases not matched to a gene; V was cut back by 7 bases and J by 7 bases. CDR3 length: 15 residues. The germline CDR1 and CDR2 sequences are SNHLY and FYNNEI. The CDR3 nucleotides are TGTGCCAGCAACGGACTAGCGGGAGGTGGGAATGAGCAGTTCTTC. Protein product: CASNGLAGGGNEQFF.

This chain links TRBV11-2 with TRBJ1-5; D is ambiguous. This CDR3 contains 15 residues. Trimming removed 5 bases at V and 1 base at J, with 12 bases between. Germline CDR1 reads SGHAT; CDR2 reads FQNNGV. The CDR3 spells CASSPNPGSNQPQHF. For the CDR3, the DNA is TGTGCCAGCAGCCCCAACCCGGGGAGCAATCAGCCCCAGCATTTT.

The chain uses TRBV19 and TRBJ2-1, with D possibly matching TRBD2 (5 bases). V was cut by 1 base and J by 4 bases, with 17 bases left in between. This CDR3 contains 17 residues. CDR1 and CDR2 from the germline V gene are LNHDA and SQIVND (reference sequence). This chain's CDR3 is CASSIGDRDWRYNEQFF. In DNA, the CDR3 is TGTGCCAGTAGTATAGGTGACCGGGATTGGCGTTACAATGAGCAGTTCTTC.

This clone appeared a single time. The V call is TRBV11-3, the J call TRBJ2-7; 7 bases agree with TRBD2. With 4 bases clipped from V and 7 bases from J, the junction kept 4 bases outside the gene matches. In germline, CDR1 is SGHNT, CDR2 YENEEA. The CDR3 has 12 residues. CDR3 coding DNA: TGTGCCAGCAGCTCCGGGGGGATTGAGCAGTACTTC. The encoded protein is CASSSGGIEQYF. Variable domain in full (rest from reference TRBV11-3 and TRBJ2-7): EAGVVQSPRYKIIEKKQPVAFWCNPISGHNTLYWYLQNLGQGPELLIRYENEEAVDDSQLPKDRFSAERLKGVDSTLKIQPAELGDSAVYLCASSSGGIEQYFGPGTRLTVT.

The chain combines TRBV5-1 with TRBJ2-7; no clear D gene. Germline V lookup: CDR1 SGHRS, CDR2 YFSETQ. Trimming took off 4 bases at V and 3 bases at J, with 17 bases between the two ends. CDR3 length: 15 amino acids. The CDR3 here is CASSKDSLINYEQYF. The CDR3 nucleotides are TGCGCCAGCAGCAAAGACTCGCTCATCAACTACGAGCAGTACTTC.

This chain uses TRBV19 with TRBJ2-3, with TRBD1 matching over 7 bases. Germline CDR1 is LNHDA and CDR2 is SQIVND (reference sequence). This CDR3 is built from 14 residues. V was clipped by 2 bases and J by 8 bases; unmatched bases: 7. CDR3 region: CASSIRQGGLTQYF. CDR3 DNA: TGTGCCAGTAGTATAAGACAGGGTGGACTTACGCAGTATTTT.

The chain links TRBV2 to TRBJ2-1, with D possibly being TRBD2 (5 bases). The CDR3 length is 18 residues. Germline V gene sequence: CDR1 SNHLY, CDR2 FYNNEI. Trimming stripped 6 bases from V and 0 bases from J, with 21 bases between. In DNA form, the CDR3 reads TGTGCCAGCAGACGGGGTGGGCTAGGGCCCGGCTCCTACAATGAGCAGTTCTTC. Protein: CASRRGGLGPGSYNEQFF.

The V gene is TRBV28, the J gene TRBJ1-2, with a tentative D call TRBD1 (6 bases). V lost 0 bases and J 2 bases, leaving 13 bases between the germline ends. Germline V CDR1 and CDR2: MDHEN, SYDVKM. The CDR3 has 16 residues. The CDR3 coding sequence is TGTGCCAGCAGTTTATGGTCTACAGGGTTGAACTATGGCTACACCTTC. This sequence encodes CASSLWSTGLNYGYTF.

The chain employs TRBV2 and TRBJ1-2, with TRBD1 matching over 11 bases. The CDR3 runs 15 residues. Germline assignment: CDR1 SNHLY and CDR2 FYNNEI. V lost 6 bases to trimming and J lost 7 bases; unmatched junction nucleotides: 10. In nucleotides, the CDR3 is TGTGCCAGCAGGACTCAAGGACAGGGGGCGCGTGGCTACACCTTC. Its protein is CASRTQGQGARGYTF.